Described below is a single TCR beta chain sequence and its context. Its target is unknown. The CDR3 runs 13 residues. Trimming left V 0 bases short and J 5 bases short, with 7 bases between. Germline CDR1 reads KGHSH; CDR2 reads LQKENI. The data were taken from a study of cytomegalovirus exposure and HLA in healthy donors. Study at large: In an earlier analysis, 95 million to 130 million unique TCR beta sequences were found from 150 million to 200 million T cells.

The PCR made use of 60 Vbeta and 13 Jbeta primers. The data were produced by immunoSEQ multiplex PCR, yet TCRdb's version contains in-frame clones alone and is incomplete. The table shows 170,000 or so clones, with 80% occurring only once. Study results and limitations: A highly shared variant cluster was judged a likely technical artifact. As confirmed in vitro, three CMV-associated chains were specific for CMV antigens.

The chain couples TRBV18 to TRBJ2-5; D not certain. This receptor was taken from a boy aged 5-17 years in good health and CMV-seronegative. Sequencing was carried out using PBMCs. CDR3 DNA: TGTGCCAGCTCACCACCGATGGGCGAGACCCAGTACTTC. This encodes CASSPPMGETQYF.